This TCR beta chain was documented in a study of blood T cell repertoires in COVID-19. Participant-given clinical history determined each cohort assignment. Per the original data handling: Amplified reference gene primers provided the basis for estimating nucleated cell counts. Sequencing was performed with immunoSEQ multiplex PCR; in TCRdb, only in-frame clones are kept and a portion is missing. V and J calls and clone size are copied from that table; D and trimming were computed from the DNA. The data contain 250,000 or so clones, 75% to 90% of them seen just once; the ten biggest clones take up roughly 3.9%. V lost 0 bases and J 5 bases, leaving 13 bases between the germline ends. The CDR3 is 15 residues long. The germline gives CDR1 MGHRA, CDR2 YSYEKL.

The chain recombines TRBV4-1 with TRBJ1-1; tentatively, D is TRBD1 (5 bases). What was sequenced was PBMCs or T cells enriched from blood (not recorded which). The receptor was isolated from a woman younger than 45 with acute COVID-19. The CDR3 region is CASSQDPGDGTEAFF. CDR3 nucleotide sequence: TGCGCCAGCAGCCAAGACCCGGGGGATGGGACTGAAGCTTTCTTT.